This T cell receptor beta chain appears in the sequencing data of a study of T cell responses to AZD1222 COVID-19 vaccine. Whole-study context: Recipients boosted at about 4 weeks or about 12 weeks are pooled.

CDR1 is SGHTA, CDR2 FQGNSA, per germline. Between the trimmed V and J ends, which lost 0 bases and 4 bases, there was a span of 13 bases. The CDR3 contains 16 residues. The data were produced by immunoSEQ multiplex PCR, yet TCRdb's version contains in-frame clones alone and is incomplete. This table has fewer than 110,000 clones, 91% appearing once. The V and J genes are TRBV7-2 and TRBJ1-3; D remains unclear. This specimen consisted of peripheral blood, obtained on day 0 of AZD1222 vaccination. The clonotype comes from an adult in good health. The CDR3 reads CASSLAMAPLGNTIYF. The CDR3, as DNA: TGTGCCAGCAGCTTAGCGATGGCCCCCCTGGGAAACACCATATATTTT.